The TCR beta chain under discussion was sequenced for a study of Graves' ophthalmopathy and Graves' hyperthyroidism. Study-level results: Appearing in blood as well were most expanded thyroid clonotypes above 0.001 frequency.

V was pared by 6 bases and J by 1 base, with 9 bases between. Germline values: CDR1 SQVTM, CDR2 ANQGSEA. The CDR3 is 12 amino acids. Worth noting for this clonotype: Its antigen is currently unknown.

Moderate-to-severe activity, CAS at least 3, NOSPECS at least 4 and duration under 3 months characterized donors with ophthalmopathy. Serum thyroxine and TRAb, along with clinical symptoms, thyroid ultrasound and orbital computed tomography, were what diagnosis relied on. The PBMCs originated from approximately 9.5 ml of fresh peripheral blood. Amplifying from RNA transcripts, the study obtained TCR beta CDR3 regions. First-round RT-PCR relied on HTBI primers, and a second-round multiplex PCR came next. TCRdb re-derived calls from the multiplex PCR reads in MiXCR, one entry per CDR3 protein. The sample has 170,000 or so distinct CDR3 sequences; about two fifths are singletons.

The rearrangement joins TRBV29-1 to TRBJ1-1; D is unclear. The clonotype was recovered from a man younger than 40 with Graves' ophthalmopathy. The sequenced sample consisted of peripheral blood. DNA for the CDR3: TGCAGCGTCGATACGGGGAACACTGAAGCTTTCTTT. Protein sequence: CSVDTGNTEAFF.